The clone carrying this TCR beta chain showed up just a few times. What it binds is unknown. This sample is part of a study of cytomegalovirus exposure and HLA in healthy donors. Whole-study findings and limits: Per a later analysis, roughly 17,000 TCR beta sequences showed association with HLA alleles at 0.05 false discovery rate.

This donor's CMV serostatus went unrecorded. CDR1 is MNHEY and CDR2 is SMNVEV in the germline V gene (reference sequence). The CDR3 loop spans 12 amino acids. V was clipped by 8 bases and J by 7 bases, with 12 bases between them. 13 Jbeta primers and 60 Vbeta primers were used for the PCR. Assay: immunoSEQ multiplex PCR; the TCRdb copy retains only in-frame clones and omits some. The sample has some 130,000 clones, around 63% seen once. The clonotype originates from a human donor in good health. The gene calls are TRBV27 and TRBJ2-1; D not certain. Sequencing was done on a sample of PBMCs. CDR3 loop: CASLSLGNEQFF. CDR3 bases: TGTGCCAGCCTTTCCCTAGGAAATGAGCAGTTCTTC.